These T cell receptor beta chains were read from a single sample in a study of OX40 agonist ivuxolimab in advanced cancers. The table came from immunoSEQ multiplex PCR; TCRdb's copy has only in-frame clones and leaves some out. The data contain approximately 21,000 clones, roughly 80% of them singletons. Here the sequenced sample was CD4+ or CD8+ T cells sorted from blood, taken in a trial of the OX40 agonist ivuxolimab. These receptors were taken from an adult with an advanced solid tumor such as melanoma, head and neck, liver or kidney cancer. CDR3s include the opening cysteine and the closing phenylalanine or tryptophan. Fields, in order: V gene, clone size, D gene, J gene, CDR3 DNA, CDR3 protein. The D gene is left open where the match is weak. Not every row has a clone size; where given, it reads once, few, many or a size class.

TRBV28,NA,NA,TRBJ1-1,TGTGCCAGCAGCGAACGACCCTGGGGCACTGAAGCTTTCTTT,CASSERPWGTEAFF
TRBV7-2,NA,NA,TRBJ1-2,TGTGCCAGCAGCCCCGATCTTCTGGGGGCCAATGGCTACACCTTC,CASSPDLLGANGYTF
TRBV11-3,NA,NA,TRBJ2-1,TGTGCCAGTACAGAGGTGAAAGCGGGCGGAAATGAGCAGTTCTTC,CASTEVKAGGNEQFF
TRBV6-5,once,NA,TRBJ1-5,TGTGCCACCTCGACAGTCTATAGCAATCAGCCCCAGCATTTT,CATSTVYSNQPQHF
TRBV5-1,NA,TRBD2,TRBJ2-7,TGCGCCAGCAGCTCCGGGACTAGCGCCTACGAGCAGTACTTC,CASSSGTSAYEQYF
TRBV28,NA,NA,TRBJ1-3,TGTGCCAGCAGTTTATATTTAGGGTCAGGAAACACCATATATTTT,CASSLYLGSGNTIYF
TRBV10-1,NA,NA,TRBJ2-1,TGCGCCAGCAGCGGTAACTCCGGGAGCAACAATGAGCAGTTCTTC,CASSGNSGSNNEQFF
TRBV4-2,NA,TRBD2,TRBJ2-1,TGTGCCAGCAGCCAAGATCGGGCGGGAGGGCCCTACAATGAGCAGTTCTTC,CASSQDRAGGPYNEQFF
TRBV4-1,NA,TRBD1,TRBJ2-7,TGCGCCAGCAGCCAAGCCCCGGGACAGTCCTACGAGCAGTACTTC,CASSQAPGQSYEQYF
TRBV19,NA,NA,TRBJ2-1,TGTGCCAGTAGTATAAGTCTCTACAATGAGCAGTTCTTC,CASSISLYNEQFF
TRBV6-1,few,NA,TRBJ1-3,TGTGCCAGCAGCTCAGGGACAGGAAACACCATATATTTT,CASSSGTGNTIYF
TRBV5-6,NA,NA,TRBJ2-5,TGTGCCAGCAGCTTGGGGGGGCCAGAGACCCAGTACTTC,CASSLGGPETQYF